What follows are 22 T cell receptor beta chains derived from one specimen sequenced in a study of PD-1 blockade in classical Hodgkin lymphoma. Noted time point: cycle 4 day 1 (C4D1), after around six weeks of nivolumab. Every single patient, without exception, relapsed after autologous stem cell transplantation, and brentuximab vedotin exposure varied. Clones were read by immunoSEQ multiplex PCR, and TCRdb kept only the in-frame ones, dropping some. The sample records tens of thousands of clones, just under 80% being singletons. The material was peripheral blood mononuclear cells (PBMCs), obtained before the fourth cycle of nivolumab. All receptors derive from a human donor with classical Hodgkin lymphoma.

This rearrangement joins TRBV6-5 to TRBJ2-7, with 7 bases aligning to TRBD1. Germline V gene data show CDR1 as MNHEY and CDR2 as SVGAGI. The CDR3 contains 15 residues. J gave up 2 bases and V 2 bases, and 6 bases lay outside the gene matches. CDR3 in amino acids: CASSYTWDSPYEQYF. In DNA form, the CDR3 reads TGTGCCAGCAGTTACACATGGGACAGCCCCTACGAGCAGTACTTC.

The V call is TRBV6-1, the J call TRBJ1-1; D is unclear. Germline values: CDR1 MNHNS, CDR2 SASEGT. Trimming took 6 bases from V and 0 from J, leaving 8 bases between them. The CDR3 runs to 13 residues. The CDR3 DNA follows: TGTGCCAGCAGCCCATCGTTGAACACTGAAGCTTTCTTT. Encoded protein: CASSPSLNTEAFF.

The rearrangement uses TRBV29-1 and TRBJ1-2; TRBD1 might be the D (6 bases). The CDR3 consists of 16 residues. CDR1 is SQVTM and CDR2 is ANQGSEA in the germline V gene. V lost 0 bases, J lost 0 bases, and 14 bases lay in between. The DNA of the CDR3 is TGCAGCGTTGAAGATCGGGGGGCAGGGCCTAACTATGGCTACACCTTC. It is translated as CSVEDRGAGPNYGYTF. Full variable domain (remainder filled in from reference TRBV29-1 and TRBJ1-2): SAVISQKPSRDICQRGTSLTIQCQVDSQVTMMFWYRQQPGQSLTLIATANQGSEATYESGFVIDKFPISRPNLTFSTLTVSNMSPEDSSIYLCSVEDRGAGPNYGYTFGSGTRLTVV.

Only a few counts were recorded for this clone. The gene calls are TRBV6-5 and TRBJ2-2; the D gene is possibly TRBD1 (5 bases). V lost 2 bases and J lost 6, with 10 bases in between. Germline values: CDR1 MNHEY, CDR2 SVGAGI. The CDR3 covers 14 residues. CDR3 loop: CASSYTAGPGELFF. The CDR3 bases are TGTGCCAGCAGTTACACGGCAGGGCCCGGGGAGCTGTTTTTT.

This clone was seen a few times. The chain uses TRBV4-3 and TRBJ2-1; D unclear. Germline V gives CDR1 LGHNA, CDR2 YSLEER. CDR3 length: 16 residues. V lost 1 base and J lost 0, with 10 bases in between. The CDR3 bases are TGCGCCAGCAGCCAAGGGGCGAGTAGCTCCTACAATGAGCAGTTCTTC. It codes for CASSQGASSSYNEQFF.

This clone came up once. The CDR3 bases are TGTGCCATCAGTGAGGTAGGGGGCAATCAGCCCCAGCATTTT. Translating it yields CAISEVGGNQPQHF. This chain joins TRBV10-3 and TRBJ1-5; TRBD1 might be the D (5 bases). Looked up from germline, CDR1 is ENHRY and CDR2 is SYGVKD. The CDR3 sequence is 14 residues long. V lost 2 bases to trimming and J lost 2 bases, with 7 bases between them.

V is TRBV9 and J is TRBJ2-7, with no clear D. The CDR3 consists of 15 residues. Trimming removed 4 bases from V and 8 bases from J, with 22 bases in between. Germline values: CDR1 SGDLS, CDR2 YYNGEE. In DNA form, the CDR3 reads TGTGCCAGCAGCCCCCCGGATGGCGTCCCCGTGCAGCAGTACTTC. Amino acid sequence: CASSPPDGVPVQQYF.

The chain employs TRBV9 and TRBJ2-2; 12 bases map to TRBD2. The CDR3 has 21 residues. Losses at the gene ends were 3 bases for V and 1 base for J; bases not matched to a gene: 16. CDR1 is SGDLS and CDR2 is YYNGEE in the germline V gene. DNA for the CDR3: TGTGCCAGCAGCGCGGACCTAGCGGGAGGGCCTAGGGGGTGGAACACCGGGGAGCTGTTTTTT. It codes for CASSADLAGGPRGWNTGELFF.

V and J are TRBV9 and TRBJ2-3; D is ambiguous. This CDR3 region has 13 residues. Germline V gene data show CDR1 as SGDLS and CDR2 as YYNGEE. With 0 bases removed from V and 12 bases from J, the gap between germline ends came to 14 bases. In nucleotides, the CDR3 is TGTGCCAGCAGCGTAGAGGTTAGGGCCCCTCAGTATTTT. Its protein is CASSVEVRAPQYF.

The chain couples TRBV7-2 to TRBJ1-2; D may be TRBD1 (5 bases). V was clipped by 0 bases and J by 5 bases, with 13 bases between them. Per germline, CDR1 SGHTA and CDR2 FQGNSA. This CDR3 region has 15 residues. The CDR3 protein is CASSLASRAGYGYTF. The CDR3 DNA is TGTGCCAGCAGCTTAGCGAGCAGGGCAGGTTATGGCTACACCTTC.

J is TRBJ2-7 and V is TRBV2; tentatively, D is TRBD2 (5 bases). The CDR3 contains 16 residues. Trimming took 1 base from V and 0 from J, leaving 13 bases between them. Per the germline V gene, CDR1 is SNHLY and CDR2 is FYNNEI. Here the CDR3 reads CASSEGASQLSYEQYF. CDR3 in DNA: TGTGCCAGCAGTGAAGGGGCTAGCCAACTCTCCTACGAGCAGTACTTC.

V gene TRBV4-2 combines with J gene TRBJ2-2, with 7 nucleotides matching TRBD2. Germline CDR1 is LGHNA and CDR2 is YNFKEQ. The CDR3 runs to 15 residues. After removal of 2 bases from V and 1 base from J, the junction contained 1 base not matched to a gene. This chain's CDR3 is CASSQTGGNTGELFF. The CDR3 region has the DNA TGTGCCAGCAGCCAAACGGGGGGGAACACCGGGGAGCTGTTTTTT.

The rearrangement joins TRBV29-1 to TRBJ2-5, with 9 bases matching TRBD2. Germline assignment: CDR1 SQVTM and CDR2 ANQGSEA. The CDR3 runs to 15 residues. Trimming removed 5 bases from V and 0 bases from J; junction bases left unmatched: 7. This CDR3 is CSVSRAGGNQETQYF. The CDR3 DNA follows: TGCAGCGTTTCCAGAGCGGGGGGAAACCAAGAGACCCAGTACTTC.

This clone was detected only a few times. This chain joins TRBV28 and TRBJ2-3; no definite D call. Germline V lookup: CDR1 MDHEN, CDR2 SYDVKM. This CDR3 is built from 15 residues. V dropped 6 bases and J dropped 2 bases, with 15 bases sitting between them. This chain's CDR3 is CASSSGSRTTDTQYF. DNA of the CDR3: TGTGCCAGCAGCTCCGGTTCGCGGACCACAGATACGCAGTATTTT. The full variable domain, in which reference TRBV28 and TRBJ2-3 provide the parts outside the CDR3, is DVKVTQSSRYLVKRTGEKVFLECVQDMDHENMFWYRQDPGLGLRLIYFSYDVKMKEKGDIPEGYSVSREKKERFSLILESASTNQTSMYLCASSSGSRTTDTQYFGPGTRLTVL.

The J gene is TRBJ2-7, the V gene TRBV18; 12 bases agree with TRBD2. This CDR3 comprises 16 residues. Germline CDR1 KGHSH, CDR2 LQKENI. V was pared by 3 bases and J by 4 bases, with 7 bases of the junction left unmatched. In DNA form, the CDR3 reads TGTGCCAGCTCACCGGGGATGACTAGCGGGAGTTACGAGCAGTACTTC. Translation: CASSPGMTSGSYEQYF.

This clone came up once. The V and J genes are TRBV7-2 and TRBJ2-5, with unresolved D. The CDR3 extends over 13 amino acids. Germline V lookup: CDR1 SGHTA, CDR2 FQGNSA. Trimming cost V 5 bases and J 1 base, with 8 bases left between them. The CDR3 reads CASSPRRQETQYF. In nucleotides, the CDR3 is TGTGCCAGCAGCCCGCGTCGCCAAGAGACCCAGTACTTC.

The chain couples TRBV10-3 to TRBJ2-5; no clear D. The V gene lost 0 bases and the J gene lost 1 base, with 3 bases spanning the gap. The CDR3 spans 13 residues. Germline V gene lookup returns CDR1 ENHRY and CDR2 SYGVKD. CDR3 coding DNA: TGTGCCATCAGTGAGTCGGTCCAAGAGACCCAGTACTTC. This encodes CAISESVQETQYF.

V gene TRBV18 combines with J gene TRBJ2-7, with a possible D match to TRBD1 (6 bases). Germline CDR1 and CDR2: KGHSH and LQKENI. The CDR3 totals 14 residues. The V gene lost 4 bases and the J gene lost 0 bases, with 10 bases spanning the gap. CDR3 sequence: CASSLGQSSYEQYF. The CDR3 nucleotides read TGTGCCAGCTCACTCGGACAGTCCTCCTACGAGCAGTACTTC.

The rearrangement links TRBV9 to TRBJ1-2, with D possibly TRBD1 on 6 matching bases. V was shortened by 4 bases and J by 3 bases, with 16 bases between the two germline ends. The V gene's germline CDR1 is SGDLS and CDR2 YYNGEE. The CDR3 runs 15 residues. Here the CDR3 reads CASSYIGQSDYGYTF. CDR3 nucleotides: TGTGCCAGCAGCTACATCGGACAGAGTGACTATGGCTACACCTTC.

The chain is built from TRBV6-5 and TRBJ1-1; 9 bases match TRBD1. CDR1 and CDR2 (germline): MNHEY, SVGAGI. CDR3 length: 15 residues. Trimming took 0 bases from V and 2 from J; bases not matched to a gene: 1. CDR3 DNA: TGTGCCAGCAGTTACTCGGGACAGGGAAACACTGAAGCTTTCTTT. Protein: CASSYSGQGNTEAFF.

The chain recombines TRBV7-3 with TRBJ2-7, with 7 bases lining up with TRBD1. The junction had 4 bases not matched to a gene; V was cut back by 5 bases and J by 0 bases. Germline-derived CDR1 and CDR2 are SGHTA and FQGTGA. The CDR3 covers 14 residues. This chain's CDR3 is CASSRTGSSYEQYF. CDR3 coding DNA: TGTGCCAGCAGCCGGACAGGCAGCTCCTACGAGCAGTACTTC. The whole variable domain, remainder taken from reference TRBV7-3 and TRBJ2-7, is GAGVSQTPSNKVTEKGKYVELRCDPISGHTALYWYRQSLGQGPEFLIYFQGTGAADDSGLPNDRFFAVRPEGSVSTLKIQRTERGDSAVYLCASSRTGSSYEQYFGPGTRLTVT.

The chain is built from TRBV10-3 and TRBJ2-1, with D maybe TRBD2 (5 bases). The CDR3 consists of 14 residues. With 9 bases removed from V and 4 bases from J, the gap between germline ends came to 16 bases. In germline, CDR1 is ENHRY, CDR2 SYGVKD. CDR3 in DNA: TGTGCCATTTCGGAGCGGACCGATTACAATGAGCAGTTCTTC. This encodes CAISERTDYNEQFF.